The 9 T cell receptor beta chains below come from one sample, sequenced in a study of cytomegalovirus exposure and HLA in healthy donors. Primers: 60 Vbeta forward and 13 Jbeta reverse. Clones were read by immunoSEQ multiplex PCR, and TCRdb kept only the in-frame ones, dropping some. Among fewer than 150,000 clones listed, more than 75% were seen once. What was sequenced was PBMCs. The receptors were gathered from a male donor in good health and CMV-seronegative.

The chain is built from TRBV28 and TRBJ1-4, with D perhaps matching TRBD1 (5 bases). The CDR3 extends over 14 amino acids. V dropped 8 bases and J dropped 8 bases, with 18 bases sitting between them. In germline, CDR1 is MDHEN, CDR2 SYDVKM. This CDR3 reads CASSPGREGEKLFF. CDR3 nucleotide sequence: TGTGCCAGCTCCCCGGGCAGGGAGGGAGAAAAACTGTTTTTT.

The J gene is TRBJ1-5, the V gene TRBV4-2; 7 nucleotides agree with TRBD1. The CDR3 contains 14 residues. Germline lookup yields CDR1 LGHNA and CDR2 YNFKEQ. The J segment lost 7 bases and the V segment lost 1 base, leaving 4 bases of the junction unmatched. CDR3 sequence reads: CASSQGQGGQPQHF. The CDR3 bases are TGTGCCAGCAGCCAAGGACAGGGAGGCCAGCCCCAGCATTTT.

V is TRBV7-9 and J is TRBJ2-7; D remains unclear. V was cut by 1 base and J by 6 bases, with 10 bases left in between. The CDR3 runs 13 residues. Germline CDR1 and CDR2: SEHNR and FQNEAQ (reference sequence). The CDR3 reads CASSLVVSSEQYF. The CDR3 bases are TGTGCCAGCAGCTTAGTGGTGAGTTCCGAGCAGTACTTC.

The V and J genes are TRBV5-1 and TRBJ2-3; TRBD2 matches at 7 bases. CDR3 length: 16 residues. Losses at the gene ends were 4 bases for V and 4 bases for J; bases not matched to a gene: 12. From germline, CDR1 is SGHRS and CDR2 YFSETQ. In DNA form, the CDR3 reads TGCGCCAGCAGCCTTGATACGGGGGGACTCTCAGATACGCAGTATTTT. Translating it yields CASSLDTGGLSDTQYF.

About this clone itself: The sample holds other DNA sequences that translate to the same CDR3. This rearrangement joins TRBV13 to TRBJ1-6; D remains unclear. The CDR3 runs 12 residues. The V gene lost 8 bases and the J gene lost 11 bases, with 13 bases spanning the gap. Germline V gene lookup returns CDR1 PRHDT and CDR2 FYEKMQ (reference sequence). The CDR3 DNA reads TGTGCCAGCGTTCAGCGTCTTCCACCCCTCCACTTT. This sequence encodes CASVQRLPPLHF.

In DNA form, the CDR3 reads TGTGCCAGCAGTTACCCCTTCCGGGGGAGTGGCTACACCTTC. Translating it yields CASSYPFRGSGYTF. J is TRBJ1-2 and V is TRBV6-6; D perhaps matches TRBD1 (5 bases). Deletions cut 2 bases from V and 7 bases from J, with 14 bases between. This CDR3 contains 14 residues. Germline CDR1 MNHNY, CDR2 SVGAGI (reference sequence).

The chain carries TRBV27 and TRBJ2-3; D unresolved. Between the trimmed V and J ends, which lost 4 bases and 7 bases, there was a span of 12 bases. The CDR3 extends over 13 amino acids. From germline, CDR1 is MNHEY and CDR2 SMNVEV (reference sequence). CDR3 in DNA: TGTGCCAGCAGTTCCCTAACCCCTAATACGCAGTATTTT. Translation gives CASSSLTPNTQYF.

The chain is built from TRBV6-5 and TRBJ1-1; D remains ambiguous. The CDR3 has 16 residues. Germline V gene lookup returns CDR1 MNHEY and CDR2 SVGAGI. V gave up 0 bases and J gave up 4 bases, with 15 bases separating them. The CDR3 nucleotides are TGTGCCAGCAGTTACTCCGGCCTCGAGGGTTTCACTGAAGCTTTCTTT. Its translation: CASSYSGLEGFTEAFF.

The genes are TRBV2 and TRBJ1-1; D call uncertain. The V end was cut by 2 bases, the J end by 0 bases, with 13 bases between. Germline lookup yields CDR1 SNHLY and CDR2 FYNNEI. The CDR3 contains 16 residues. CDR3 loop: CASSEPMRVVNTEAFF. DNA of the CDR3: TGTGCCAGCAGTGAACCGATGCGAGTCGTGAACACTGAAGCTTTCTTT.